Listed here is a single TCR beta chain. Its antigen is undetermined. The data stem from a study of T cells after yellow fever vaccination. The overall study: Low-cell-number fractions underwent preparation using SMART-Seq v4 Ultra Low Input. Findings and caveats of the study: Secondary responses were weaker yet peaked faster, day 5 versus 15. Subsequent to the booster, the majority of primary-vaccination clones reappeared (about 97% CD4, 80% to 90% CD8). Bulk-population clonotypes that are abundant could appear as contaminants in FACS-sorted repertoires.

CDR1 and CDR2 (germline): SGHRS, YFSETQ. CDR3 length: 16 residues. Unmatched junction bases numbered 5, after V lost 2 bases and J lost 6 bases. MiXCR, run by TCRdb on the 5' RACE reads, gives a single entry per CDR3 protein. The repertoire holds about 68,000 distinct CDR3 sequences, with about 6% as singletons. Here the sequenced sample was CD8+ T cells sorted from PBMCs, taken about 41 days after the first yellow fever vaccination. The receptor was isolated from a man between 18 and 29 years old who received the YFV17D yellow fever vaccine. J is TRBJ2-3 and V is TRBV5-1, with 14 bases that match TRBD2. CDR3 loop: CASSFRLAGGLDTQYF. The CDR3 DNA is TGCGCCAGCAGCTTCAGACTAGCGGGGGGGCTCGATACGCAGTATTTT.